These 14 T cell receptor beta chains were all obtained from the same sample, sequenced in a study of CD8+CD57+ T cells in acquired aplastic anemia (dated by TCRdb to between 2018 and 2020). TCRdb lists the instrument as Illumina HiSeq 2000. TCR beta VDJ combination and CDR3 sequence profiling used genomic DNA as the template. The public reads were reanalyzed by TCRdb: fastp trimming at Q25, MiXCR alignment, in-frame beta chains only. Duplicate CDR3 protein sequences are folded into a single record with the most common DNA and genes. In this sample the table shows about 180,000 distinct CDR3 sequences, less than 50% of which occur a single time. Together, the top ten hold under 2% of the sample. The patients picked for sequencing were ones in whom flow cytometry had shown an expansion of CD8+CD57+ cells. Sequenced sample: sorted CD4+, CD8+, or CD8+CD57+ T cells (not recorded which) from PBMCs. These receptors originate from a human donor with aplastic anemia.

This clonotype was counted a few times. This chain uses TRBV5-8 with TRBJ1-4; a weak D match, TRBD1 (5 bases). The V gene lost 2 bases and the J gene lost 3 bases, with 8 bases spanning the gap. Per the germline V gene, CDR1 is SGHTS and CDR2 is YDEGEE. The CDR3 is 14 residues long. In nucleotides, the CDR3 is TGTGCCAGCAGCTTTGGGGGGGCTAATGAAAAACTGTTTTTT. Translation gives CASSFGGANEKLFF.

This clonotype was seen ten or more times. The CDR3 DNA follows: TGTGCCAGCAGTAAAAGGGTTAGCGCAGATACGCAGTATTTT. This codes for CASSKRVSADTQYF. The chain has TRBV6-1 and TRBJ2-3, with D possibly being TRBD2 (5 bases). Germline CDR1 and CDR2: MNHNS and SASEGT. The CDR3 spans 14 residues. Deletions cut 5 bases from V and 4 bases from J, with 13 bases between.

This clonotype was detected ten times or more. The CDR3 reads CASSYGTGEQFF. CDR3 DNA: TGTGCCAGCAGCTACGGGACAGGTGAGCAGTTCTTC. The chain uses TRBV7-2 and TRBJ2-1; 8 bases are shared with TRBD1. The CDR3 has 12 amino acids. Germline V gives CDR1 SGHTA, CDR2 FQGNSA. V gave up 4 bases and J gave up 9 bases; unmatched junction bases: 2. The full variable domain, with the rest looked up from reference TRBV7-2 and TRBJ2-1, is GAGVSQSPSNKVTEKGKDVELRCDPISGHTALYWYRQSLGQGLEFLIYFQGNSAPDKSGLPSDRFSAERTGGSVSTLTIQRTQQEDSAVYLCASSYGTGEQFFGPGTRLTVL.

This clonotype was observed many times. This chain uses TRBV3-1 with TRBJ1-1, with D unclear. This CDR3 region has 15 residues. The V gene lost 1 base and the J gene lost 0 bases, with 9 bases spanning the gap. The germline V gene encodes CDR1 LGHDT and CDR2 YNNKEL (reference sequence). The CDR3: CASSQVPGLNTEAFF. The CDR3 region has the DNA TGTGCCAGCAGCCAAGTTCCTGGACTGAACACTGAAGCTTTCTTT. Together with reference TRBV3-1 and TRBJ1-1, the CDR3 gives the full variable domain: DTAVSQTPKYLVTQMGNDKSIKCEQNLGHDTMYWYKQDSKKFLKIMFSYNNKELIINETVPNRFSPKSPDKAHLNLHINSLELGDSAVYFCASSQVPGLNTEAFFGQGTRLTVV.

In DNA form, the CDR3 reads TGTGCCAGCACCCGAGCTGGGGCCAACGTCCTGACTTTC. Amino acids: CASTRAGANVLTF. The chain is built from TRBV27 and TRBJ2-6; D gene unclear. Looked up from germline, CDR1 is MNHEY and CDR2 is SMNVEV (reference sequence). The CDR3 contains 13 residues. Trimming pared 7 bases from V and 2 bases from J, leaving 6 bases between.

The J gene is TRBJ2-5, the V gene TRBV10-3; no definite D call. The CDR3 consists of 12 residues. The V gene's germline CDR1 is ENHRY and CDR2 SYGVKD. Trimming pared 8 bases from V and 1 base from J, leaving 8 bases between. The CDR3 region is CAIGSVQETQYF. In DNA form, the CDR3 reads TGTGCCATCGGCTCAGTCCAAGAGACCCAGTACTTC.

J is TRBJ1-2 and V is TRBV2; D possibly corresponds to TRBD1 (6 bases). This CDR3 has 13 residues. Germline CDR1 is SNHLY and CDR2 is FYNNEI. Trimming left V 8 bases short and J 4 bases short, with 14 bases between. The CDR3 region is CASLPDRPYGYTF. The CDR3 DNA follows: TGTGCCAGCCTCCCCGACAGGCCCTATGGCTACACCTTC.

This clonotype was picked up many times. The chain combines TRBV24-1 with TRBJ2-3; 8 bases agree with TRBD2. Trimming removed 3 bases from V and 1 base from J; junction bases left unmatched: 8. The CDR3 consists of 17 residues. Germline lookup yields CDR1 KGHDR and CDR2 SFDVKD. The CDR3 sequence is CATSDVSGRVGTDTQYF. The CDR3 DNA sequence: TGTGCCACCAGTGATGTAAGCGGGAGAGTCGGCACAGATACGCAGTATTTT.

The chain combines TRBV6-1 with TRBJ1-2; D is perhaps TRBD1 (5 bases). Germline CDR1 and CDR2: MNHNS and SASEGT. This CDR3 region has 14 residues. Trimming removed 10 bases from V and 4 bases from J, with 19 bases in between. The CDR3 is CATSKGERSYGYTF. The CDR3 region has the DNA TGTGCCACCTCAAAAGGGGAGAGAAGCTATGGCTACACCTTC.

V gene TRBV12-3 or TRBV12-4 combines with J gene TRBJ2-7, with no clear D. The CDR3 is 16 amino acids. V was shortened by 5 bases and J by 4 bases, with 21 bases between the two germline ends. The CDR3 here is CASSAASLPRQYEQYF. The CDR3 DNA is TGTGCCAGCAGTGCCGCCTCACTCCCACGGCAGTACGAGCAGTACTTC.

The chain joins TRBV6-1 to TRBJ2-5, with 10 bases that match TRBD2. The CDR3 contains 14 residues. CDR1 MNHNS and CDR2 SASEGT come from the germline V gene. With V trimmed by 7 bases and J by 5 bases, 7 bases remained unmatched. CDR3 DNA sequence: TGTGCCAGCAAACCGGGACTAGCGATCGAGACCCAGTACTTC. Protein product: CASKPGLAIETQYF.

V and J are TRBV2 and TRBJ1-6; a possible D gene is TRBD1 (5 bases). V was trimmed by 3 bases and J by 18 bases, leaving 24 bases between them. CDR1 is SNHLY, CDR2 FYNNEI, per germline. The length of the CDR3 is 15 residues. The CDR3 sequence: CASSDPGRINSPSHF. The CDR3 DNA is TGTGCCAGCAGTGACCCGGGACGGATCAATTCACCCTCCCACTTT.

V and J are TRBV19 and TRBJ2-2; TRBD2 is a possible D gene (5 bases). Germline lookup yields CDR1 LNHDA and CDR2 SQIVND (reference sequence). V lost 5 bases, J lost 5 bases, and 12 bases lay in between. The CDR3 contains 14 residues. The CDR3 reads CASSLGRRTGELFF. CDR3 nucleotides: TGTGCCAGTAGTTTAGGGAGAAGAACCGGGGAGCTGTTTTTT.

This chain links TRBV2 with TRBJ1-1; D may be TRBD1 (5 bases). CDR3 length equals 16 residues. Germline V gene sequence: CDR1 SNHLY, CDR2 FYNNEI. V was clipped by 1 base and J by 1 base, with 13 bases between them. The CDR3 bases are TGTGCCAGCAGTGAAGTAATAGGGGCGAGGAACACTGAAGCTTTCTTT. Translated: CASSEVIGARNTEAFF.